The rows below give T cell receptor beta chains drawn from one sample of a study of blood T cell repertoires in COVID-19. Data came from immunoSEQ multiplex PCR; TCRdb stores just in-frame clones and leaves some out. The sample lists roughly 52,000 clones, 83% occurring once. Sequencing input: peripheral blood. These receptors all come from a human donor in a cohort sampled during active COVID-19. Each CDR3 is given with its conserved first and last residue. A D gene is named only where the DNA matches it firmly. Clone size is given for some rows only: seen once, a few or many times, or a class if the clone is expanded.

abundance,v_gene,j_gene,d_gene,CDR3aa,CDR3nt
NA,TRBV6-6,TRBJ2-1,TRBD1,CASSYSWQGAGNEQFF,TGTGCCAGCAGTTACTCGTGGCAGGGGGCAGGCAATGAGCAGTTCTTC
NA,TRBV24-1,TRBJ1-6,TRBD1,CATSDLRDRVTYNSPLHF,TGTGCCACCAGTGATTTGCGGGACAGGGTAACCTATAATTCACCCCTCCACTTT
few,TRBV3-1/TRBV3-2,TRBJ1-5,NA,CASSQGSDQPQHF,TGTGCCAGCAGCCAAGGGTCGGATCAGCCCCAGCATTTT
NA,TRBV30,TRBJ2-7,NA,CAWKGVGYEQYF,TGTGCCTGGAAGGGGGTTGGCTACGAGCAGTACTTC
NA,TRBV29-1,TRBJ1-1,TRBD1,CSSRTGDVVTEAFF,TGCAGCTCCCGGACAGGGGACGTAGTCACTGAAGCTTTCTTT
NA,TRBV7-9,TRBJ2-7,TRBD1,CASSLSSRGREQYF,TGTGCCAGCAGCCTATCCTCCAGGGGGCGGGAGCAGTACTTC
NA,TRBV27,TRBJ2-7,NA,CASSGGSYEQYF,TGTGCCAGCAGTGGGGGCAGTTACGAGCAGTACTTC
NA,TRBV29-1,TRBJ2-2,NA,CSVEGGSATGELFF,TGCAGCGTTGAAGGGGGCTCCGCCACCGGGGAGCTGTTTTTT
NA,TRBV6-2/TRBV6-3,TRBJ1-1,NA,CASSLAGITEAFF,TGTGCCAGCAGTTTAGCAGGGATCACTGAAGCTTTCTTT
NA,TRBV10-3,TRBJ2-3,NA,CAISEPMGSGASTDTQYF,TGTGCCATCAGTGAGCCGATGGGTAGCGGTGCTAGCACAGATACGCAGTATTTT
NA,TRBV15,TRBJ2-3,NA,CATSLLGGSKDTQYF,TGTGCCACCAGTCTATTAGGAGGGTCGAAAGATACGCAGTATTTT
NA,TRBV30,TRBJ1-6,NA,CAWSVRTAGTPSPLHF,TGTGCCTGGAGTGTCAGGACAGCGGGAACCCCATCACCCCTCCACTTT
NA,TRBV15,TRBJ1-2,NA,CATSRDGRGGYTF,TGTGCCACCAGCAGAGACGGCCGCGGTGGCTACACCTTC
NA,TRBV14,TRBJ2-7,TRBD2,CASSHRSGGPYEQYF,TGTGCCAGCAGCCATCGTAGCGGGGGCCCCTACGAGCAGTACTTC
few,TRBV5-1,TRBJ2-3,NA,CASIVGPGDSTDTQYF,TGCGCCAGCATTGTCGGTCCGGGGGATAGCACAGATACGCAGTATTTT
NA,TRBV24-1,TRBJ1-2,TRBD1,CATSDTDRDRGYTF,TGTGCCACCAGTGATACCGACAGGGATCGCGGCTACACCTTC
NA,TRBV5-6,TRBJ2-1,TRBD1,CASSFWTGGYNEQFF,TGTGCCAGCAGCTTTTGGACAGGGGGCTACAATGAGCAGTTCTTC
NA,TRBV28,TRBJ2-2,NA,CASKNPLRIGRDPGELFF,TGTGCCAGCAAGAATCCTCTGAGGATTGGGCGGGACCCCGGGGAGCTGTTTTTT
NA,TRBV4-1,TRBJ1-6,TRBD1,CASSFEPTGVPLHF,TGCGCCAGCAGCTTCGAGCCTACAGGGGTACCCCTCCACTTT
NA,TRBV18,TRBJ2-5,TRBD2,CASSEAGGRETQYF,TGTGCCAGCTCAGAAGCGGGGGGCCGGGAGACCCAGTACTTC
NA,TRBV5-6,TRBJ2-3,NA,CASSFTGTDTQYF,TGTGCCAGCAGCTTCACTGGCACAGATACGCAGTATTTT
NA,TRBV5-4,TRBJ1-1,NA,CASSSGGRTEAFF,TGTGCCAGCAGCTCGGGGGGACGCACTGAAGCTTTCTTT
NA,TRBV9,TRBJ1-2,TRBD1,CASSLTGGTPAYGYTF,TGTGCCAGCAGCTTGACAGGGGGCACGCCGGCCTATGGCTACACCTTC
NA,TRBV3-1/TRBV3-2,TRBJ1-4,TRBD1,CASSPSGTGNEKLFF,TGTGCCAGCAGCCCCTCCGGGACAGGGAATGAAAAACTGTTTTTT
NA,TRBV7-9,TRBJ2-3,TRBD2,CASIASGGAPTDTQYF,TGTGCCAGTATAGCTAGCGGGGGGGCCCCCACAGATACGCAGTATTTT
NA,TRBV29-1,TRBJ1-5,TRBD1,CSGDRGHNQPQHF,TGCAGCGGGGACAGGGGGCACAATCAGCCCCAGCATTTT
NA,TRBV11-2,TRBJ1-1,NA,CASSPQGRNTEAFF,TGTGCCAGCAGCCCACAGGGTAGGAACACTGAAGCTTTCTTT
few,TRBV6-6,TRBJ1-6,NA,CASSYSGNNSPLHF,TGTGCCAGCAGTTATTCAGGGAATAATTCACCCCTCCACTTT
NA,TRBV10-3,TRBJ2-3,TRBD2,CATLGGGGPTDTQYF,TGTGCCACACTCGGCGGCGGGGGACCCACAGATACGCAGTATTTT
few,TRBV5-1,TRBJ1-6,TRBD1,CASSQTWDRESYNSPLHF,TGCGCCAGCAGCCAAACCTGGGACAGGGAATCCTATAATTCACCCCTCCACTTT
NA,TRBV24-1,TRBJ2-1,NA,CATSDRLLLNEQFF,TGTGCCACCAGTGATCGCCTCTTACTTAATGAGCAGTTCTTC
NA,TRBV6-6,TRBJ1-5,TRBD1,CASSYSRQGQPQHF,TGTGCCAGCAGTTACTCGAGACAGGGTCAGCCCCAGCATTTT
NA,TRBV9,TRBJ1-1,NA,CASSDPRALEQANTEAFF,TGTGCCAGCAGCGATCCCCGCGCTCTAGAACAGGCTAACACTGAAGCTTTCTTT
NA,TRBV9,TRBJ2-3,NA,CASSVATIPAGYTTDTQYF,TGTGCCAGCAGCGTAGCTACTATTCCGGCGGGGTACACCACAGATACGCAGTATTTT
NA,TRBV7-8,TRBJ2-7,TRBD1,CASSLKQGAREQYF,TGTGCCAGCAGCTTAAAACAGGGGGCTCGGGAGCAGTACTTC
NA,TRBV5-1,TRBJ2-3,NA,CASSLLERASTDTQYF,TGCGCCAGCAGCTTGTTGGAGAGGGCAAGCACAGATACGCAGTATTTT
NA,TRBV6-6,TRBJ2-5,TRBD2,CASSRGLAGGSVRETQYF,TGTGCCAGCAGTCGTGGGCTAGCGGGGGGGTCCGTCCGAGAGACCCAGTACTTC
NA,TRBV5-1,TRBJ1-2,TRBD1,CASTRGEGTGPGYTF,TGCGCCAGCACGAGGGGAGAAGGGACAGGGCCCGGCTACACCTTC
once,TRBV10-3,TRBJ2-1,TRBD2,CAITDIDSGGLSEQFF,TGTGCCATCACTGACATTGATAGCGGGGGACTTAGTGAGCAGTTCTTC
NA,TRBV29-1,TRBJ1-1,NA,CSVEERGDTEAFF,TGCAGCGTTGAAGAAAGGGGTGATACTGAAGCTTTCTTT
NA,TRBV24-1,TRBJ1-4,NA,CATGAGVDEKLFF,TGTGCCACCGGAGCCGGGGTTGATGAAAAACTGTTTTTT
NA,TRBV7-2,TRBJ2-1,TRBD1,CASSLEGALSSYNEQFF,TGTGCCAGCAGCTTAGAGGGGGCGCTTAGCTCCTACAATGAGCAGTTCTTC
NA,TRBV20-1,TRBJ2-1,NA,CSASQAGITYNEQFF,TGCAGTGCTAGTCAGGCGGGGATTACCTACAATGAGCAGTTCTTC
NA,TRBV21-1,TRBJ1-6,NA,CASSVNLTGSDIPLHF,TGTGCCAGCAGCGTCAATTTGACAGGGAGCGATATTCCCCTCCACTTT
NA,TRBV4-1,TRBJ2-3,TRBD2,CASSPASGGALNTQYF,TGCGCCAGCAGCCCGGCTAGCGGGGGGGCATTAAATACGCAGTATTTT
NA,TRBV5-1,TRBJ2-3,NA,CASSPSWPSTDTQYF,TGCGCCAGCAGCCCCTCGTGGCCTAGCACAGATACGCAGTATTTT
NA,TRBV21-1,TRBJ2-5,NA,CASSKGPRDLDREKIGETQYF,TGTGCCAGCAGCAAAGGGCCCAGGGATTTGGACAGGGAAAAAATCGGGGAGACCCAGTACTTC
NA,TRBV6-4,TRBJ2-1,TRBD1,CASSDKGAIGQQFF,TGTGCCAGCAGTGACAAGGGGGCCATAGGGCAGCAGTTCTTC
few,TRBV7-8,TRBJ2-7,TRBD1,CASSLVEGQGAMWEQYF,TGTGCCAGCAGCTTAGTAGAGGGACAGGGGGCGATGTGGGAGCAGTACTTC
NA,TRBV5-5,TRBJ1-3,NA,CASSLNLNRVHSGNTIYF,TGTGCCAGCAGCTTGAATTTAAACAGGGTGCACTCTGGAAACACCATATATTTT
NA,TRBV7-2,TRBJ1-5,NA,CASSFVCGFKLVNQPQHF,TGTGCCAGCAGCTTCGTTTGTGGTTTCAAGCTAGTGAATCAGCCCCAGCATTTT
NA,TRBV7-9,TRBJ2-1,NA,CASSLWLNNEQFF,TGTGCCAGCAGCTTGTGGCTTAACAATGAGCAGTTCTTC
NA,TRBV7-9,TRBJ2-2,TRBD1,CASEQGSNTGELFF,TGTGCCAGCGAACAGGGGTCGAACACCGGGGAGCTGTTTTTT
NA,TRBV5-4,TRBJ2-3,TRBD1,CAMRDRGPTDTQYF,TGTGCCATGCGGGACAGGGGGCCGACAGATACGCAGTATTTT
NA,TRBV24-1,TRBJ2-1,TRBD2,CATSDNGLAGGSSYNEQFF,TGTGCCACCAGTGATAACGGACTAGCGGGGGGAAGCTCCTACAATGAGCAGTTCTTC
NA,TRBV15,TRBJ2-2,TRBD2,CATSREIIAGGNTGELFF,TGTGCCACCAGCAGAGAAATTATAGCGGGGGGAAACACCGGGGAGCTGTTTTTT
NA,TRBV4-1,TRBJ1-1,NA,CASSQEGRGTEAFF,TGCGCCAGCAGCCAAGAAGGGAGGGGCACTGAAGCTTTCTTT
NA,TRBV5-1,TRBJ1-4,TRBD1,CASSGMTGGTEKLFF,TGCGCCAGCAGCGGAATGACAGGGGGTACTGAAAAACTGTTTTTT
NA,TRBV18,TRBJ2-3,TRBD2,CASSPPGLAGGTDTQYF,TGTGCCAGCTCACCACCGGGACTAGCGGGGGGAACAGATACGCAGTATTTT